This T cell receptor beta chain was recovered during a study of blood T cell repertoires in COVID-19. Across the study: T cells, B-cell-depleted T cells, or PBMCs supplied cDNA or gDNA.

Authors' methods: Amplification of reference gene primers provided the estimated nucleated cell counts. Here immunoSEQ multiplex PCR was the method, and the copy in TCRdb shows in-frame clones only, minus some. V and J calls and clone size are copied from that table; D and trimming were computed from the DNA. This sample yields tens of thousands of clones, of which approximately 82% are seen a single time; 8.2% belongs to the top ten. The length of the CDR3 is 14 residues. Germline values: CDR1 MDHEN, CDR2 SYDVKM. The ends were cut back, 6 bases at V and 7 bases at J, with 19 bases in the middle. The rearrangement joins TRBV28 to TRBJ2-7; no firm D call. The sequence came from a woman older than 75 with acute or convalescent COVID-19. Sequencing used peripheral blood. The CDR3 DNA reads TGTGCCAGCAGAGAAGGTCACCCTTCCGGGGAGCAGTACTTC. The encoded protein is CASREGHPSGEQYF.